This TCR beta chain was captured in a study of blood T cell repertoires in COVID-19. Germline V gene data show CDR1 as SEHNR and CDR2 as FQNEAQ (reference sequence). This CDR3 contains 15 residues. V gave up 6 bases and J gave up 4 bases; unmatched junction bases: 8. Only in-frame clones appear in the TCRdb table, and some are missing; sequencing was by immunoSEQ multiplex PCR. The repertoire holds almost 80,000 clones, with about 93% as singletons. The genes are TRBV7-9 and TRBJ2-7; 11 bases agree with TRBD1. Sequencing used peripheral blood. The sequence was obtained from a woman aged 80 or over with acute or convalescent COVID-19. CDR3 sequence reads: CASSRGQGVLYEQYF. In nucleotides, the CDR3 is TGTGCCAGCAGTCGGGGACAGGGGGTTTTATACGAGCAGTACTTC.